The rows below give T cell receptor beta chains drawn from one sample of a study of response to subunit inactivated influenza vaccine. One entry per CDR3 protein results from TCRdb running MiXCR on the RT-PCR reads. In the table there are 250,000 to 350,000 distinct CDR3 sequences, roughly 20% of which are singletons. The sample in question was PBMCs from blood, obtained about 20 months after vaccination. Receptor source: a man aged 50 to 69 who received an inactivated influenza vaccine. Each CDR3 is given with its conserved first and last residue. A D gene is named only where the DNA matches it firmly. Part of the rows lack a size; the others show once, few, many or a class for expanded clones.

d_gene: -
j_gene: TRBJ2-2
v_gene: TRBV2
abundance: -
CDR3nt: TGTGCCAGCACCCCAACGGAGAACACCGGGGAGCTGTTTTTT
CDR3aa: CASTPTENTGELFF

d_gene: -
j_gene: TRBJ2-3
v_gene: TRBV7-2
abundance: few
CDR3nt: TGTGCCAGCAGCGACCCTAGCACAGATACGCAGTATTTT
CDR3aa: CASSDPSTDTQYF

d_gene: -
j_gene: TRBJ1-4
v_gene: TRBV29-1
abundance: few
CDR3nt: TGCAGCGTTTCGGCCAGAATTAATGAAAAACTGTTTTTT
CDR3aa: CSVSARINEKLFF

d_gene: -
j_gene: TRBJ1-5
v_gene: TRBV6-2/TRBV6-3
abundance: few
CDR3nt: TGTGCCAGCAGTCCTCGGCGGGGGGCTGAGTATCAGCCCCAGCATTTT
CDR3aa: CASSPRRGAEYQPQHF

d_gene: -
j_gene: TRBJ1-2
v_gene: TRBV2
abundance: few
CDR3nt: TGTGCCAGCAGTGAAAACCCCTCCACAGGGTCCTATGGCTACACCTTC
CDR3aa: CASSENPSTGSYGYTF

d_gene: -
j_gene: TRBJ1-4
v_gene: TRBV5-5
abundance: -
CDR3nt: TGTGCCAGCAGCGTTCTGGTCACTAATGAAAAACTGTTTTTT
CDR3aa: CASSVLVTNEKLFF

d_gene: TRBD2
j_gene: TRBJ2-2
v_gene: TRBV4-3
abundance: -
CDR3nt: TGCGCCAGCAGCCAAGAACCAACTAGCGCCCCCGGGGAGCTGTTTTTT
CDR3aa: CASSQEPTSAPGELFF

d_gene: -
j_gene: TRBJ2-7
v_gene: TRBV5-6
abundance: -
CDR3nt: TGTGCCAGCAGCTTCCGACGGAAGGCTACCTACGAGCAGTACTTC
CDR3aa: CASSFRRKATYEQYF

d_gene: -
j_gene: TRBJ2-1
v_gene: TRBV4-1
abundance: few
CDR3nt: TGCGCCAGCAGCCAAGATAGCGGAAACGACAATGAGCAGTTCTTC
CDR3aa: CASSQDSGNDNEQFF

d_gene: -
j_gene: TRBJ2-3
v_gene: TRBV2
abundance: -
CDR3nt: TGTGCCAGCAGCACAAGCGGGAGCACAGATACGCAGTATTTT
CDR3aa: CASSTSGSTDTQYF

d_gene: -
j_gene: TRBJ1-5
v_gene: TRBV29-1
abundance: -
CDR3nt: TGCAGCGGGGGGGAATCTAGCAATCAGCCCCAGCATTTT
CDR3aa: CSGGESSNQPQHF

d_gene: TRBD2
j_gene: TRBJ2-1
v_gene: TRBV20-1
abundance: -
CDR3nt: TGCAGTGCTAGAGTCCCGGGAGGGCCCCACAATGAGCAGTTCTTC
CDR3aa: CSARVPGGPHNEQFF

d_gene: TRBD2
j_gene: TRBJ2-1
v_gene: TRBV2
abundance: -
CDR3nt: TGTGCCAGCAGTGATTCCGGGAGGGCCGGGAAAAATGAGCAGTTCTTC
CDR3aa: CASSDSGRAGKNEQFF

d_gene: -
j_gene: TRBJ1-2
v_gene: TRBV15
abundance: -
CDR3nt: TGTGCCACCAGCAGGGCCTCCGGGACGAGCTATGGCTACACCTTC
CDR3aa: CATSRASGTSYGYTF

d_gene: TRBD2
j_gene: TRBJ2-1
v_gene: TRBV3-1
abundance: -
CDR3nt: TGTGCCAGCAGCCGATCTAGCGGGGCTCTAAATGAGCAGTTCTTC
CDR3aa: CASSRSSGALNEQFF

d_gene: -
j_gene: TRBJ2-1
v_gene: TRBV7-9
abundance: -
CDR3nt: TGTGCCAGCAGACACCCTGGATCAGGGGATAATGAGCAGTTCTTC
CDR3aa: CASRHPGSGDNEQFF

d_gene: -
j_gene: TRBJ2-5
v_gene: TRBV12-3/TRBV12-4
abundance: few
CDR3nt: TGTGCCAGCTCTCACGAGGAGGGAGGAGAGACCCAGTACTTC
CDR3aa: CASSHEEGGETQYF

d_gene: -
j_gene: TRBJ1-5
v_gene: TRBV4-1
abundance: -
CDR3nt: TGCGCCAGCAGCCAAGGTTGGGTCGAATATAGCAATCAGCCCCAGCATTTT
CDR3aa: CASSQGWVEYSNQPQHF

d_gene: -
j_gene: TRBJ2-5
v_gene: TRBV20-1
abundance: few
CDR3nt: TGCAGTGCGAGGACCCCTAGCTGGGAGACCCAGTACTTC
CDR3aa: CSARTPSWETQYF

d_gene: -
j_gene: TRBJ2-1
v_gene: TRBV27
abundance: -
CDR3nt: TGTGCCAGCAGTTTTGGGGGACTGGGCAATGAGCAGTTCTTC
CDR3aa: CASSFGGLGNEQFF

d_gene: -
j_gene: TRBJ1-5
v_gene: TRBV20-1
abundance: -
CDR3nt: TGCAGTGCTAGGATACAGGCGAGCAATCAGCCCCAGCATTTT
CDR3aa: CSARIQASNQPQHF

d_gene: -
j_gene: TRBJ1-5
v_gene: TRBV20-1
abundance: many
CDR3nt: TGCAGTGCTAGAGATTCGGCCTATAGCAATCAGCCCCAGCATTTT
CDR3aa: CSARDSAYSNQPQHF

d_gene: -
j_gene: TRBJ1-3
v_gene: TRBV7-2
abundance: -
CDR3nt: TGTGCCAGCAGCTTAGCGGGGTACTCTGGAAACACCATATATTTT
CDR3aa: CASSLAGYSGNTIYF

d_gene: -
j_gene: TRBJ2-1
v_gene: TRBV14
abundance: -
CDR3nt: TGTGCCAGCAGCTCCGGGATCCTCCCCTCCGAGCAGTTCTTC
CDR3aa: CASSSGILPSEQFF

d_gene: -
j_gene: TRBJ2-5
v_gene: TRBV3-1
abundance: -
CDR3nt: TGTGCCAGCAGCTCGGTGGGGGAGACCCAGTACTTC
CDR3aa: CASSSVGETQYF

d_gene: -
j_gene: TRBJ2-6
v_gene: TRBV12-3/TRBV12-4
abundance: few
CDR3nt: TGTGCCAGCAGTTTAGTAAAGCCAGGGGCCAACGTCCTGACTTTC
CDR3aa: CASSLVKPGANVLTF

d_gene: -
j_gene: TRBJ1-4
v_gene: TRBV28
abundance: few
CDR3nt: TGTGCCAGCAGTCAGTGGTTAGCAACTAATGAAAAACTGTTTTTT
CDR3aa: CASSQWLATNEKLFF

d_gene: TRBD1
j_gene: TRBJ2-7
v_gene: TRBV10-3
abundance: few
CDR3nt: TGTGCCATCGAAGGGACAGGGGGCGGCGACGAGCAGTACTTC
CDR3aa: CAIEGTGGGDEQYF

d_gene: -
j_gene: TRBJ1-2
v_gene: TRBV4-1
abundance: many
CDR3nt: TGCGCCAGCAGCCAAGAGCCGGACTGGTCCTATGGCTACACCTTC
CDR3aa: CASSQEPDWSYGYTF

d_gene: TRBD1
j_gene: TRBJ1-6
v_gene: TRBV7-9
abundance: -
CDR3nt: TGTGCCAGCAGCCCACCCGGGACAGATAATTCACCCCTCCACTTT
CDR3aa: CASSPPGTDNSPLHF

d_gene: -
j_gene: TRBJ2-2
v_gene: TRBV10-2
abundance: few
CDR3nt: TGCGCCAGCAGTGAGTCCAGGGCCGGGGAGCTGTTTTTT
CDR3aa: CASSESRAGELFF

d_gene: -
j_gene: TRBJ1-6
v_gene: TRBV16
abundance: many
CDR3nt: TGTGCCAGCAGCCCGATCAGTGCGAATTCACCCCTCCACTTT
CDR3aa: CASSPISANSPLHF

d_gene: -
j_gene: TRBJ2-7
v_gene: TRBV7-9
abundance: -
CDR3nt: TGTGCCAGCAGCTTCGGGACTCCCAACGAGCAGTACTTC
CDR3aa: CASSFGTPNEQYF

d_gene: -
j_gene: TRBJ1-5
v_gene: TRBV7-2
abundance: -
CDR3nt: TGTGCCAGCAGCTTTGGAATAGGGGATAGCAATCAGCCCCAGCATTTT
CDR3aa: CASSFGIGDSNQPQHF

d_gene: -
j_gene: TRBJ1-2
v_gene: TRBV4-3
abundance: few
CDR3nt: TGCGCCAGCAGCCAAGGGGGGCGAGTGGACCGTAACTATGGCTACACCTTC
CDR3aa: CASSQGGRVDRNYGYTF

d_gene: TRBD1
j_gene: TRBJ1-1
v_gene: TRBV11-2
abundance: -
CDR3nt: TGTGCCAGCAGCTCACACAGGGGGATGAACACTGAAGCTTTCTTT
CDR3aa: CASSSHRGMNTEAFF

d_gene: -
j_gene: TRBJ2-7
v_gene: TRBV29-1
abundance: few
CDR3nt: TGCAGCGTTGGAAGCAGAGACTACGAGCAGTACTTC
CDR3aa: CSVGSRDYEQYF

d_gene: TRBD1
j_gene: TRBJ1-5
v_gene: TRBV28
abundance: many
CDR3nt: TGTGCCAGCATTCGAGACAGGGGACATCAGCCCCAGCATTTT
CDR3aa: CASIRDRGHQPQHF

d_gene: -
j_gene: TRBJ2-4
v_gene: TRBV7-9
abundance: few
CDR3nt: TGTGCCAGCAGCTTATGGGCGAAGGGACTAGCCAAAAACATTCAGTACTTC
CDR3aa: CASSLWAKGLAKNIQYF

d_gene: -
j_gene: TRBJ2-1
v_gene: TRBV7-8
abundance: few
CDR3nt: TGTGCCAGCACCTACGTCGGCAGCAATGAGCAGTTCTTC
CDR3aa: CASTYVGSNEQFF

d_gene: TRBD1
j_gene: TRBJ1-6
v_gene: TRBV7-9
abundance: few
CDR3nt: TGTGCCAGCAGCGTACAGGGGGTTGATAATTCACCCCTCCACTTT
CDR3aa: CASSVQGVDNSPLHF

d_gene: -
j_gene: TRBJ1-2
v_gene: TRBV15
abundance: -
CDR3nt: TGTGCCACCAGCAGAGAAAGAGAAGCAGGCTACACCTTC
CDR3aa: CATSREREAGYTF

d_gene: TRBD1
j_gene: TRBJ1-1
v_gene: TRBV20-1
abundance: -
CDR3nt: TGCAGTGCTAGAGGTAGGGGGCACGACACTGAAGCTTTCTTT
CDR3aa: CSARGRGHDTEAFF

d_gene: -
j_gene: TRBJ1-4
v_gene: TRBV28
abundance: few
CDR3nt: TGTGCCAGCTCCGGACAGCCAGGAAATGAAAAACTGTTTTTT
CDR3aa: CASSGQPGNEKLFF

d_gene: TRBD1
j_gene: TRBJ1-3
v_gene: TRBV10-3
abundance: -
CDR3nt: TGTGCCATCACCATCGACAGGGGAGTCTCTGGAAACACCATATATTTT
CDR3aa: CAITIDRGVSGNTIYF

d_gene: -
j_gene: TRBJ1-1
v_gene: TRBV29-1
abundance: -
CDR3nt: TGCAGCGTCCGCCGGCAGGGGCGAAACACTGAAGCTTTCTTT
CDR3aa: CSVRRQGRNTEAFF

d_gene: -
j_gene: TRBJ1-1
v_gene: TRBV20-1
abundance: -
CDR3nt: TGCAGTGCTAGAAAAGGATCCCGGGGGAACACTGAAGCTTTCTTT
CDR3aa: CSARKGSRGNTEAFF

d_gene: TRBD1
j_gene: TRBJ2-7
v_gene: TRBV9
abundance: -
CDR3nt: TGTGCCAGCAGCGAGACAGGGGCACCCTACGAGCAGTACTTC
CDR3aa: CASSETGAPYEQYF

d_gene: TRBD2
j_gene: TRBJ2-1
v_gene: TRBV27
abundance: -
CDR3nt: TGTGCCAGCAGTTTAGGCGGGGGGCGGCGGGATGAGCAGTTCTTC
CDR3aa: CASSLGGGRRDEQFF

d_gene: TRBD1
j_gene: TRBJ2-5
v_gene: TRBV5-1
abundance: -
CDR3nt: TGCGCCAGCAGCCAGGGACAGGTCCAAGAGACCCAGTACTTC
CDR3aa: CASSQGQVQETQYF

d_gene: -
j_gene: TRBJ1-6
v_gene: TRBV11-2
abundance: -
CDR3nt: TGTGCCAGCAGCTTATGGGGGAATTCACCCCTCCACTTT
CDR3aa: CASSLWGNSPLHF

d_gene: -
j_gene: TRBJ2-5
v_gene: TRBV20-1
abundance: few
CDR3nt: TGCAGTGCTACCAAAGGGGGGTTATCGGAGACCCAGTACTTC
CDR3aa: CSATKGGLSETQYF

d_gene: TRBD1
j_gene: TRBJ2-1
v_gene: TRBV11-2
abundance: -
CDR3nt: TGTGCCAGCAGCTTACAGAACGCTCCGGGACAGGGCTTGTACAATGAGCAGTTCTTC
CDR3aa: CASSLQNAPGQGLYNEQFF

d_gene: TRBD2
j_gene: TRBJ2-5
v_gene: TRBV20-1
abundance: -
CDR3nt: TGCTGTGCAACTGGACTAGCGGGGATCCAAGAGACCCAGTACTTC
CDR3aa: CCATGLAGIQETQYF